Sequencing of this TCR beta chain was carried out in a study of blood T cell repertoires in COVID-19. From germline, CDR1 is MNHEY and CDR2 SMNVEV (reference sequence). The V end lost 5 bases, the J end lost 1 base, and 12 bases lay between the germline ends. The CDR3 has 14 residues. TCRdb's copy holds only in-frame clones and misses some; the assay was immunoSEQ multiplex PCR. The sample records some 70,000 clones, more than 85% being singletons. Sequenced material: peripheral blood. The receptor was derived from a man aged 35 to 55 with COVID-19, enrolled during active disease. The chain employs TRBV27 and TRBJ2-7, with a tentative D call TRBD2 (5 bases). CDR3 region: CASSAGGLSYEQYF. As DNA, the CDR3 is TGTGCCAGCAGTGCTGGTGGACTTTCCTACGAGCAGTACTTC.